This T cell receptor (beta chain) was documented in a study of shared clonotypes between healthy human individuals. Study conclusions and caveats: Rarefaction demonstrated incomplete sorted-subset sequencing despite large depth. Non-shared clonotypes had lower generation probabilities than clonotypes shared by all four sorted-subset donors.

Authors' processing steps: Sequence data from immunoSEQ were junction-only and lacked quality scores; consequently, filtering differed. Using immunoSEQ multiplex PCR, the repertoire was profiled, and TCRdb retains in-frame clones only, with some absent. The DNA was the basis for D and trimming; V, J and clone size are from that table. The table includes hundreds of thousands of clones, 90% to 96% detected once. With respect to this clone: Its target is unknown.

The sequencing sample was made of naive CD4+ T cells sorted from blood. Regarding subset: CD45RA+ positively selected. The source is a woman aged 25 to 45 in good health.

The CDR3 is CASSLAGGSTGELFF. The CDR3 DNA is TGTGCCAGCAGCTTAGCGGGAGGAAGCACCGGGGAGCTGTTTTTT. The V and J genes are TRBV7-3 and TRBJ2-2; 8 bases agree with TRBD2. The junction had 3 bases not matched to a gene; V was cut back by 2 bases and J by 4 bases. The CDR3 consists of 15 residues. Germline V gene data show CDR1 as SGHTA and CDR2 as FQGTGA.